This T cell receptor (beta chain) was obtained from a study of cytomegalovirus exposure and HLA in healthy donors (dated by TCRdb to about 2017). For the study in its entirety: An earlier analysis of approximately 590 of the donors reported about 290 Gb of sequence data and roughly 100 million unique TCR beta sequences from 150 million to 200 million T cells. The study was designed to test whether signatures of past pathogen exposure could be identified by cataloging public T cell receptors. Along with the approximately 700-subject first cohort, a separate validation cohort of over a hundred different subjects was used. Class I and class II HLA loci were covered by the typing at four-digit resolution. Roughly 300 gigabases of sequencing data and about 92 million unique TCR sequences made up an early release that covered some 640 HLA-typed donors. Rather than drawing on any new phenotypic data, the later analysis identified candidate immune exposures from TCR beta sequences and the way those sequences occurred across donors. To study patterns of TCR occurrence, a later analysis re-analyzed previously published TCR beta repertoires from under 750 donors and added high-resolution HLA genotyping. An earlier analysis of roughly 580 of the donors used high-throughput TCR beta sequencing to judge whether each TCR beta V gene segment behaved as functional or pseudogenic. A later genetic analysis took genome-wide SNP genotypes for about 55% of the 666 donors and used that subset as a discovery cohort. All discovery cohort repertoires had been generated on a single sequencing platform. Typing coverage varied by locus: roughly 620-640 donors for A, B, C, DRB1 and DQB1; approximately 560 for DQA1; approximately 570 for DPA1; fewer than 480 for DPB1. Because of strong linkage in the cohort, a few DR-DQ haplotypes were treated as single units for association and clustering. The genetic ancestry cluster associated with self-reported Caucasian donors included roughly 84% of the 300 to 450 genotyped donors. The T cell repertoires of 666 subjects were profiled by immunosequencing and related to cytomegalovirus serostatus. Across some 400 genotyped donors of the cohort, an average of approximately 240,000 unique TCR beta nucleotide sequences per donor were sequenced, and 15% to 20% of those sequences were non-productive. The study combined high-throughput TCR immunosequencing, statistical association of individual TCRs with disease status, and machine learning to predict cytomegalovirus infection status. Donor age, sex, ethnicity and CMV serostatus were compiled together with the repertoire data. Overall results and qualifications from the work: An association between a missense DCLRE1C variant and V-gene and J-gene trimming of TCR beta chains was found in a later genetic analysis and replicated in an independent cohort. Correlated functional status among segregating V segments might reflect linkage disequilibrium, but an unknown experimental factor could not be ruled out. A cluster of highly shared sequence variants was judged likely to be a technical artifact of the sequencing pipeline. A further reported finding was that TCR beta sequences accurately predicted the HLA-A and HLA-B alleles for most subjects in the first cohort. Some IMGT-functional V segments, including TRBV6-2 and TRBV6-3, could not be told apart with the 87-base-pair reads, so those segments were excluded. At a false discovery rate of 0.05, a later analysis linked 15,000 to 20,000 TCR beta sequences to specific HLA alleles. In an earlier analysis of over 550 of the donors, most TCR beta V segments were observed in productive rearrangements about 90% or about 30% of the time, broadly matching IMGT annotations. A later analysis found that most CMV-associated TCR beta chains appeared HLA-restricted, with HLA associations seemingly driven largely by CMV exposure. When HLA alleles, especially DR and DQ, strongly co-occurred, TCR associations were difficult to assign to individual alleles. Because counts were too low, 15 or so rarely observed V segments, including chromosome 9 orphons, were excluded from the earlier analysis of 587 of the donors. For the cohort, immune exposure information was limited to CMV serostatus. In a later analysis, TCR association rates were found to vary across HLA loci, with the most associated TCRs seen for DRB1 alleles and the fewest for HLA-C alleles. A later analysis reported that several top co-occurrence clusters appeared linked to parvovirus B19, influenza, CMV and Epstein-Barr virus. Three of the identified cytomegalovirus-associated TCR beta chains were confirmed in vitro to be specific for cytomegalovirus antigens. Cytomegalovirus status was reported to be diagnosed by the classifier with high specificity and sensitivity in both the original and validation cohorts. Across donors, most TCR sequences were observed very rarely, whereas some public TCRs were present in many individuals. In a later analysis, HLA-associated TCR beta chains were found to be more clonally expanded and to have lower generation probabilities than equally common non-associated chains. Compared with the approximately 700-donor mean, donors in an Asian-associated ancestry cluster had fewer N-insertions in productive TCRs, according to a later genetic analysis. The presence/absence analyses assumed that sequencing depth was roughly uniform across donors, and that assumption may not be true. The authors suggested that the approach could potentially be generalized to other disease states and immunological phenotypes. A total of about 180 TCR beta chains were listed by the study as associated with cytomegalovirus. This cohort had only TCR beta chains sequenced, and the lack of alpha or paired-chain data limited which features could be detected. Because HLA typing was missing for some donors at each locus, association tests included only the typed subset.

With regard to this clone: The target of this receptor is not known. It has no much larger one-base neighbor in the sample; base qualities were not kept.

The germline V gene (reference sequence) specifies MNHEY as CDR1 and SMNVEV as CDR2. Relative to germline, V is missing 5 bases and J is missing 0 bases, with 8 bases of the junction outside any gene match. Inclusive of the bounding cysteine and phenylalanine, the CDR3 is 17 residues long. Just the 51-base CDR3 DNA is kept, in frame starting at base 1. In total, 630 or so healthy bone marrow donors made up the cohort. At the time of sampling, every cohort member was nominally healthy, though immune exposures that went unrecorded were likely present. The donor tested CMV seronegative, placing the donor among the 300 to 400 seronegative members of the cohort. A peripheral blood sample was collected from each donor, and TCR beta sequencing was performed on peripheral blood mononuclear cells. Genomic DNA was extracted from the blood cell samples with the Qiagen DNeasy Blood Extraction Kit. Library method: the immunoSEQ multiplex PCR assay. For the multiplex PCR, a mixture combining 60 forward primers for TCR Vbeta segments and 13 reverse primers for TCR Jbeta segments was used. A multiplex PCR assay on genomic DNA amplified the CDR3 region of rearranged TCR beta genes. The amplified TCR beta libraries were sequenced on the Illumina HiSeq System as 87-base-pair reads. The source study handled its data this way. A later analysis counted about 80 million unique TCR beta chains across the 650 to 800 repertoires, and about 10 million of these chains were shared by at least two donors. To remove PCR and sequencing errors, raw reads were error-corrected and collapsed into unique sequences using a nearest-neighbor algorithm that merged closely related sequences. To assign V, D and J gene segments, CDR3 sequences were aligned to IMGT reference sequences. Each retained sequence needed at least a six-nucleotide match to both a V gene segment and a J gene segment. A rearrangement was called productive if the CDR3 had no stop codons and remained in frame with V and J, and every other rearrangement was called non-productive. Following IMGT convention, CDR3 was defined as the stretch from the second conserved V-encoded cysteine up to the conserved J-encoded phenylalanine. The earlier analysis of 450 to 750 of the donors excluded any sequence lacking an unambiguous match to a single V gene segment. In an earlier analysis of almost 600 of the donors, a V segment was called functional when productive rearrangements were above 56.7%, and segregating when the standard deviation between donors exceeded 5%. A statistical classification framework was developed to diagnose cytomegalovirus status using the catalog of TCR beta chain sequences. V and J gene assignment, in a later analysis, came from comparing TCR nucleotide sequences with IMGT/GENE-DB human TR gene sequences. Using the TCRdist pipeline, a later analysis assigned CDR3 sequences along with most-parsimonious VDJ recombination scenarios. A later analysis defined each TCR beta chain by its CDR3 amino acid sequence plus V-gene family, and excluded reads lacking a unique V-gene family. To address suspected cross-contamination and a sequencing artifact, a later analysis removed a few hundred highly shared, low-generation-probability nucleotide sequences. A later analysis calculated a clonal expansion index for each public chain from normalized within-repertoire ranks of inferred template counts. A later analysis computed generation probabilities with a VDJ recombination model fitted to out-of-frame rearrangements, and checked the results against IGoR. In a later analysis, hypergeometric tests were used to score TCR-TCR, TCR-HLA and TCR-CMV co-occurrence, with a repertoire-size bias correction applied to TCR pairs. In a later analysis, false discovery rates were estimated by permuting HLA or CMV assignments 20 times. In a later analysis, co-occurring TCRs were grouped using DBSCAN, and TCRdist sequence similarity was added for clustering within HLA-allele-positive subsets. For co-occurrence clustering, repertoires with fewer than 30,000 or more than 120,000 public chains were excluded, along with about five repertoires with anomalous nucleotide sharing. TCRdb retrieved this table from immuneACCESS and kept in-frame rearrangements only. Not all clones are present; in checked studies, unresolved V genes account for under half, and no reason is known for the remainder. Clone size and V and J calls were adopted from that table, with D and trimming inferred from the DNA. The sample yields under 55,000 clones; around 70% were counted once. The ten top clones hold roughly 9.2% of the sample.

The material sequenced was PBMCs. The rearranged chain carries TRBV27 and TRBJ2-1, with 9 junctional bases fitting TRBD2. This sequence originates from a woman in her fifties or sixties in good health and CMV-seronegative. The CDR3 reads as follows: CASSTVSGGTSYNEQFF. The sequenced DNA: TGTGCCAGCAGTACAGTTAGCGGGGGTACCTCCTACAATGAGCAGTTCTTC.